The 2 T cell receptor beta chains given below trace back to one sample, sequenced in a study of blood T cell repertoires in COVID-19. Measured with immunoSEQ multiplex PCR; TCRdb has only the in-frame clones, and not every one. The table records about 62,000 clones, roughly 90% of them present only once. Material for sequencing was peripheral blood. The receptors here all came from a human donor in a cohort sampled during active COVID-19.

As concerns this clone: This sample includes further DNA sequences coding for the same CDR3. The chain combines TRBV27 with TRBJ2-7, with D uncertain. From germline, CDR1 is MNHEY and CDR2 SMNVEV (reference sequence). The CDR3 spans 14 residues. V dropped 2 bases and J dropped 0 bases, with 8 bases sitting between them. CDR3: CASSLSGSSYEQYF. The CDR3 DNA reads as TGTGCCAGCAGTTTAAGTGGCAGCTCCTACGAGCAGTACTTC.

The chain is built from TRBV4-2 and TRBJ2-1; 7 nucleotides line up with TRBD2. V trimming: 1 base; J trimming: 5 bases; junction bases outside the gene matches: 11. The CDR3 consists of 17 residues. Germline V gene sequence: CDR1 LGHNA, CDR2 YNFKEQ. The CDR3 spells CASSQVVGSGVDNEQFF. CDR3 bases: TGTGCCAGCAGCCAAGTGGTAGGCAGCGGGGTGGACAATGAGCAGTTCTTC.